The present T cell receptor beta chain was sequenced within a study of shared clonotypes between healthy human individuals. Study conclusions and caveats: Naive subsets tended to show greater estimated richness than memory subsets.

Genomic DNA of every subset was divided equally among multiple immunoSEQ plates. Clones were sequenced by immunoSEQ multiplex PCR, and TCRdb holds only the in-frame ones, with some missing. The sample has roughly 2.2 million clones; less than 95% are singletons. Adults of Caucasian background living in Nashville, Tennessee made up all donors. Researchers partitioned CD4+ cells into CD45RA+ naive and CD45RA-negative memory subsets. With V trimmed by 6 bases and J by 6 bases, 12 bases remained unmatched. The CDR3 has 17 amino acids. CDR1 is MDHEN, CDR2 SYDVKM, per germline. On this clone: The antigen remains undetermined.

The specimen sequenced was naive CD4+ T cells from PBMCs. Subset described: CD45RA+ positively selected. The chain employs TRBV28 and TRBJ2-3, with 13 bases fitting TRBD2. This sequence was found in a man aged 18 to 29 in good health. Some clones in this sample may be carry-over from other donors' samples. CDR3 region: CASRFRTSGSFGDTQYF. CDR3 in DNA: TGTGCCAGCAGATTCAGGACTAGCGGGAGCTTTGGGGATACGCAGTATTTT.